This TCR beta chain was documented in a study of shared clonotypes between healthy human individuals. Study-level results: Only blood underwent sampling, and tissue repertoires likely differ. Non-shared clonotypes were found to have lower generation probabilities than the clonotypes that were shared by all four of the sorted-subset donors.

Naive CD8 populations comprised CD45RO-negative cells positively selected for CCR7, excluding terminally differentiated effector memory CD45RA+ cells. This CDR3 is built from 14 residues. Trimming pared 1 base from V and 8 bases from J, leaving 11 bases between. Germline CDR1 reads MGHDK; CDR2 reads SYGVNS. In regard to this clone: Antigen specificity is unknown.

Here immunoSEQ multiplex PCR was the method, and the copy in TCRdb shows in-frame clones only, minus some. The sample has under 2,000,000 clones, about 95% seen once. The source is a man aged 18 to 30 in good health. Sequenced input: naive CD8+ T cells sorted from blood. The chain employs TRBV25-1 and TRBJ2-2; D may be TRBD2 (6 bases). The CDR3 nucleotides read TGTGCCAGCAGTGAATGGGGAGGAAGGGGGGAGCTGTTTTTT. This codes for CASSEWGGRGELFF.